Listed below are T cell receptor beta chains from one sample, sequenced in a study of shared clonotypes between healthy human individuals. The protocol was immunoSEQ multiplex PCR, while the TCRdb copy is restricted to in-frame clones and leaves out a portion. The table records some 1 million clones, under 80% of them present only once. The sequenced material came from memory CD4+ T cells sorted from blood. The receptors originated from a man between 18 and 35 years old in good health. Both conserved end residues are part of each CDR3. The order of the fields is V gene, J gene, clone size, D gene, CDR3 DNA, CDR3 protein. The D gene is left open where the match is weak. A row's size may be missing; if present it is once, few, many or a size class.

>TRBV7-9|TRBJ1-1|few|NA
TGTGCCAGCTTTAGGACCGCGAACACTGAAGCTTTCTTT
CASFRTANTEAFF
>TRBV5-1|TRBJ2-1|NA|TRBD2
TGCGCCAGCAGCTTGGGGGTTAGCGGGGCTTACAATGAGCAGTTCTTC
CASSLGVSGAYNEQFF
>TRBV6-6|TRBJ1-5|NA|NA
TGCGCCAGCACTGGGGCTAGCAATCAGCCCCAGCATTTT
CASTGASNQPQHF
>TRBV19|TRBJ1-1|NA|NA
TGTGCCAGTACTCCTACAGGGATTACTGAAGCTTTCTTT
CASTPTGITEAFF
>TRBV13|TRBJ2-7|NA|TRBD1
TGTGCCAGCAGCTTACAGGGGGCACGCCACGAGCAGTACTTC
CASSLQGARHEQYF
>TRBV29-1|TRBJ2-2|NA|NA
TGCAGCGTTGCACGCGGGATGAACACCGGGGAGCTGTTTTTT
CSVARGMNTGELFF
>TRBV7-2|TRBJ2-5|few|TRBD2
TGTGCCAGCAGCGTGACTAGCGGGAGAGGGCCGGAGACCCAGTACTTC
CASSVTSGRGPETQYF
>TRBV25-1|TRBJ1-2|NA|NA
TGTGCCAGCAGCCAGGGATGGTATGGCTACACCTTC
CASSQGWYGYTF
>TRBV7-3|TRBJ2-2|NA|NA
TGTGCCAGCAGCTTAGCGGGGGCGCAATTCGCCGGGGAGCTGTTTTTT
CASSLAGAQFAGELFF
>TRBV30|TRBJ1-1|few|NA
TGTGCCTGGAGTGCCCGGACCCGAAACACTGAAGCTTTCTTT
CAWSARTRNTEAFF
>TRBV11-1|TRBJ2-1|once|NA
TGTGCCAGCAGCTTAGGAGGGGGGGAGCAGTTCTTC
CASSLGGGEQFF
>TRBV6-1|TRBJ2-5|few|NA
TGTGCCAGCAGTGAAGCGGGCAGGGAAGAGACCCAGTACTTC
CASSEAGREETQYF
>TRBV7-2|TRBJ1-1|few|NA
TGTGCCAGCAGCTTAAGTTTAGTATCTACAGACGAAGCTTTCTTT
CASSLSLVSTDEAFF
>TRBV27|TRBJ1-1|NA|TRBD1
TGTGCCAGCAGTCTTGACAGGGCCTTCACTGAAGCTTTCTTT
CASSLDRAFTEAFF
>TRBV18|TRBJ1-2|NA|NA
TGTGCCAGCTCACAGCAGAGTTCTAACTATGGCTACACCTTC
CASSQQSSNYGYTF
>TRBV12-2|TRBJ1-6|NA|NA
TGTGCAAGTCGCGGCAGGGGGGTCCCACCCCTCCACTTT
CASRGRGVPPLHF
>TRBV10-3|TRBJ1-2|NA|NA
TGTGCCATCAGTGTCCAACAGGGATCGAACTATGGCTACACCTTC
CAISVQQGSNYGYTF
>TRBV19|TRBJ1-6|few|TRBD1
TGTGCCAGTAGCACGAGGGGACAGTCCTATAATTCACCCCTCCACTTT
CASSTRGQSYNSPLHF
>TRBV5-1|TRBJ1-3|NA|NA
TGCGCCAGCAGCCTTGGCCTCGGAAACACCATATATTTT
CASSLGLGNTIYF
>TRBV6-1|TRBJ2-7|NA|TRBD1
TGTGCCAGCACCAGGGGGTCCTACAACTACGAGCAGTACTTC
CASTRGSYNYEQYF
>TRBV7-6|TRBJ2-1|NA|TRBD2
TGTGCCAGCAGCTTGACTAGCGGGACTTACAATGAGCAGTTCTTC
CASSLTSGTYNEQFF
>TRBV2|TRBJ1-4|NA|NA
TGTGCCAGCAGGGGGGGAGTTGGTGAAAAACTGTTTTTT
CASRGGVGEKLFF
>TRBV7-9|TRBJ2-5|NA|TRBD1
TGTGCCAGCAGCCCGGGACAGGGTCAAGAGACCCAGTACTTC
CASSPGQGQETQYF
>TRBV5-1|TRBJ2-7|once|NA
TGCGCCAGCAGTGACACTATCTACGAGCAGTACTTC
CASSDTIYEQYF